The TCR beta chain described here comes from a study of CD8 T cells in ankylosing spondylitis. The CDR3 extends over 15 amino acids. Trimming took off 0 bases at V and 3 bases at J, with 12 bases between the two ends. Germline V gene sequence: CDR1 SGHKS, CDR2 YYEKEE (reference sequence). MiXCR was run by TCRdb on the 5' RACE reads, yielding one entry per CDR3 protein. The table lists some 240,000 distinct CDR3 sequences, about 20% of them singletons. This clonotype was detected a few times. Sequencing was done on a sample of blood, either unsorted or a sorted T cell fraction (not recorded which). V usage is TRBV5-5 and J usage is TRBJ1-2; possible D gene TRBD1, 6 bases. The TCR comes from a male donor with ankylosing spondylitis or in good health (not recorded which). CDR3 coding DNA: TGTGCCAGCAGCTTGGGGGACACCGCCCACTATGGCTACACCTTC. This gives the protein CASSLGDTAHYGYTF.